This note documents a single TCR beta chain sequence. One end of the junction is discordant with germline, which a read error may explain. The CDR3 covers 12 residues. CDR1 MNHEY and CDR2 SVGEGT come from the germline V gene. This entry is derived from a study of blood T cell repertoires in COVID-19. Across the study: Specimens from acute and convalescent COVID-19 originated in the United States, Italy and Spain. Sources were T cells, B-cell-depleted T cells, or PBMCs; the material itself was cDNA or gDNA.

Original processing methods: The assay estimated nucleated cells by amplifying reference gene primers. Repertoires were generated with immunoSEQ multiplex PCR, while TCRdb's copy carries only in-frame clones and drops some. V and J calls and clone size come straight from that table; D and trimming were deduced from the DNA. The sample consists of some 190,000 clones, more than 75% of them appearing once. It was during active infection that Seattle patients were enrolled and then longitudinally followed. V and J are TRBV6-2 or TRBV6-3 and TRBJ1-2; D remains unclear. This receptor was identified in a person aged 70 to 85 with COVID-19, enrolled during active disease. The sample was peripheral blood. The CDR3 loop is CASSYAGVGHTF. The CDR3 DNA reads TGTGCCAGCAGTTACGCGGGCGTTGGCCACACCTTC.